These 20 T cell receptor beta chains came from one sample sequenced in a study of blood T cell repertoires in COVID-19. Clones were read by immunoSEQ multiplex PCR, and TCRdb kept only the in-frame ones, dropping some. The sample has tens of thousands of clones; over 80% are singletons. Sequencing used peripheral blood. The receptors originated from a human donor in a cohort sampled during active COVID-19.

V gene TRBV11-2 combines with J gene TRBJ2-3, with D possibly TRBD1 on 7 matching bases. Per germline, CDR1 SGHAT and CDR2 FQNNGV. Between the trimmed V and J ends, which lost 5 bases and 1 base, there was a span of 19 bases. The CDR3 runs to 17 residues. CDR3 sequence reads: CASSTGEAGRGTDTQYF. As DNA, the CDR3 is TGTGCCAGCAGCACAGGGGAGGCAGGACGGGGCACAGATACGCAGTATTTT.

The chain is built from TRBV7-9 and TRBJ2-2; possible D gene TRBD1, 5 bases. Trimming cost V 10 bases and J 2 bases, with 14 bases left between them. Germline CDR1 SEHNR, CDR2 FQNEAQ (reference sequence). The CDR3 runs 14 residues. The CDR3 protein is CANAPGYNTGELFF. The DNA for the CDR3 is TGTGCCAACGCGCCAGGGTATAACACCGGGGAGCTGTTTTTT.

J is TRBJ2-1 and V is TRBV10-2; 7 bases are a match to TRBD2. Germline CDR1 is WSHSY and CDR2 is SAAADI. V was pared by 1 base and J by 0 bases, with 3 bases of the junction left unmatched. The CDR3 is 16 amino acids. The CDR3 loop reads CASSELGGSSYNEQFF. In DNA form, the CDR3 reads TGCGCCAGCAGTGAGTTGGGGGGGAGCTCCTACAATGAGCAGTTCTTC.

V is TRBV5-1 and J is TRBJ2-1; D remains ambiguous. Deletions cut 1 base from V and 0 bases from J, with 8 bases between. Germline values: CDR1 SGHRS, CDR2 YFSETQ. The CDR3 length is 15 residues. Here the CDR3 reads CASSLTVSSYNEQFF. CDR3 bases: TGCGCCAGCAGCTTGACGGTTAGCTCCTACAATGAGCAGTTCTTC.

The chain uses TRBV11-2 and TRBJ2-7; the D gene is possibly TRBD1 (5 bases). Looked up from germline, CDR1 is SGHAT and CDR2 is FQNNGV. This CDR3 comprises 15 residues. Trimming left V 3 bases short and J 1 base short, with 13 bases between. The CDR3 is CASSFSSDTSYEQYF. CDR3 DNA sequence: TGTGCCAGCAGCTTTTCATCGGACACATCCTACGAGCAGTACTTC.

The chain's CDR3 is CASSPGQGAYGYTF. In nucleotides, the CDR3 is TGTGCCAGCAGCCCAGGACAGGGGGCCTATGGCTACACCTTC. The chain recombines TRBV5-4 with TRBJ1-2; 11 nucleotides agree with TRBD1. Germline CDR1 is SGHNT and CDR2 is YYREEE (reference sequence). CDR3 length: 14 amino acids. Unmatched junction bases numbered 3, after V lost 4 bases and J lost 4 bases.

This clone has a handful of counts. The chain recombines TRBV6-2 or TRBV6-3 with TRBJ2-1, with a tentative D call TRBD2 (5 bases). The germline CDR1 and CDR2 sequences are MNHEY and SVGEGT. The CDR3 has 15 residues. The V end was cut by 5 bases, the J end by 6 bases, with 17 bases between. This chain's CDR3 is CASSQDVRGSNEQFF. The CDR3 DNA reads as TGTGCCAGCAGTCAAGACGTACGGGGTAGCAATGAGCAGTTCTTC.

The rearrangement joins TRBV5-1 to TRBJ1-1, with 11 nucleotides matching TRBD1. Trimming removed 4 bases from V and 5 bases from J; junction bases left unmatched: 10. Per germline, CDR1 SGHRS and CDR2 YFSETQ. There are 16 residues in the CDR3. CDR3 DNA sequence: TGCGCCAGCAGCGGTAATGGACAGGGGGCGCGAACTGAAGCTTTCTTT. Its translation is CASSGNGQGARTEAFF.

CDR3 amino acids: CASSRGLAGASYNEQFF. CDR3 nucleotide sequence: TGTGCCAGCAGCCGTGGACTAGCGGGGGCCTCCTACAATGAGCAGTTCTTC. The chain employs TRBV5-4 and TRBJ2-1, with 13 bases matching TRBD2. The germline gives CDR1 SGHNT, CDR2 YYREEE (reference sequence). The CDR3 is made up of 17 amino acids. The junction had 4 bases not matched to a gene; V was cut back by 4 bases and J by 0 bases.

The chain links TRBV6-1 to TRBJ1-2; TRBD1 might be the D (5 bases). The CDR3 has 14 residues. Trimming cost V 1 base and J 0 bases, with 6 bases left between them. The germline gives CDR1 MNHNS, CDR2 SASEGT. The CDR3 loop is CASSEGGANYGYTF. The CDR3 DNA reads TGTGCCAGCAGTGAAGGGGGGGCTAACTATGGCTACACCTTC.

V and J are TRBV6-5 and TRBJ2-2; 8 bases are shared with TRBD2. Germline CDR1 MNHEY, CDR2 SVGAGI. The CDR3 is 14 residues long. The V and J ends lost 7 bases and 0 bases, in that order; junction bases with no gene match: 1. CDR3 protein: CASKLAANTGELFF. DNA of the CDR3: TGTGCCAGCAAACTAGCGGCGAACACCGGGGAGCTGTTTTTT.

This clone was observed a handful of times. The genes are TRBV18 and TRBJ2-7; perhaps TRBD2 as D (5 bases). Trimming took 0 bases from V and 3 from J, leaving 18 bases between them. The CDR3 contains 17 residues. Per germline, CDR1 KGHSH and CDR2 LQKENI. In nucleotides, the CDR3 is TGTGCCAGCTCACCACCGGGTTTTGAGGGTTGGTACTACGAGCAGTACTTC. It encodes CASSPPGFEGWYYEQYF.

This clone was seen just once. The chain is built from TRBV6-6 and TRBJ2-5, with 10 bases aligning to TRBD1. V trimming: 5 bases; J trimming: 5 bases; junction bases outside the gene matches: 17. The CDR3 runs to 18 residues. In germline, CDR1 is MNHNY, CDR2 SVGAGI (reference sequence). CDR3: CASSPKVIRDRGEETQYF. The CDR3 region has the DNA TGTGCCAGCAGTCCCAAGGTCATTCGGGACAGGGGAGAGGAGACCCAGTACTTC.

The rearrangement uses TRBV4-3 and TRBJ2-7, with 7 nucleotides matching TRBD1. Losses at the gene ends were 1 base for V and 7 bases for J; bases not matched to a gene: 4. The CDR3 is 13 residues long. Germline assignment: CDR1 LGHNA and CDR2 YSLEER. The CDR3 bases are TGCGCCAGCAGCCAAGCCGGGACAGAAGAGCAGTACTTC. Residues: CASSQAGTEEQYF.

CDR3 sequence reads: CAIMGQGTPFYSGNTIYF. As DNA, the CDR3 is TGTGCCATCATGGGACAGGGGACTCCATTCTACTCTGGAAACACCATATATTTT. The chain is built from TRBV10-3 and TRBJ1-3, with 10 bases lining up with TRBD1. Losses at the gene ends were 7 bases for V and 0 bases for J; bases not matched to a gene: 12. CDR3 length: 18 residues. The V gene's germline CDR1 is ENHRY and CDR2 SYGVKD.

The chain carries TRBV5-1 and TRBJ1-3; unclear D gene. Germline-derived CDR1 and CDR2 are SGHRS and YFSETQ. The CDR3 sequence is 15 residues long. Trimming took off 0 bases at V and 0 bases at J, with 7 bases between the two ends. CDR3 sequence reads: CASSLDRSSGNTIYF. CDR3 sequence (DNA): TGCGCCAGCAGCTTGGATCGGAGCTCTGGAAACACCATATATTTT.

This clone was counted once. The V and J genes are TRBV11-2 and TRBJ2-1; 8 positions agree with TRBD2. Trimming removed 6 bases from V and 10 bases from J; junction bases left unmatched: 5. Germline V gene data show CDR1 as SGHAT and CDR2 as FQNNGV. This CDR3 is 12 amino acids long. The CDR3 bases are TGTGCCAGCAGGCCCACGGGAGGGGAGCAGTTCTTC. Translated, it gives CASRPTGGEQFF.

The V call is TRBV6-5, the J call TRBJ1-1; a weak D match, TRBD1 (6 bases). The CDR3 is 13 amino acids. The germline gives CDR1 MNHEY, CDR2 SVGAGI. Trimming shortened V by 7 bases and J by 0 bases, and 9 bases separated the two germline ends. In nucleotides, the CDR3 is TGTGCCAGCATGGACAGAATGAACACTGAAGCTTTCTTT. Its protein product is CASMDRMNTEAFF.

The V gene is TRBV5-1, the J gene TRBJ2-7, with D maybe TRBD2 (6 bases). The CDR3 extends over 15 amino acids. Trimming cost V 0 bases and J 3 bases, with 13 bases left between them. Germline assignment: CDR1 SGHRS and CDR2 YFSETQ. CDR3 amino acids: CASSLAWDFSYEQYF. CDR3 DNA sequence: TGCGCCAGCAGCTTGGCCTGGGACTTCAGCTACGAGCAGTACTTC.

This chain joins TRBV4-2 and TRBJ2-3, with TRBD2 matching over 14 bases. The CDR3 has 18 amino acids. The ends lost 3 bases at V and 5 bases at J; junction bases unmatched: 10. CDR1 is LGHNA and CDR2 is YNFKEQ in the germline V gene. This CDR3 reads CASSHGLMGLAGVDTQYF. CDR3 nucleotides: TGTGCCAGCAGCCATGGCTTAATGGGACTAGCGGGGGTAGATACGCAGTATTTT.